This T cell receptor (beta chain) was identified in a study of blood T cells in healthy people across ages. Findings of the study overall: Long-lived donors carried more naive CD4+ cells and greater diversity than aged donors.

A sample-barcoded 5' primer and a J-beta primer mix were used in a second PCR of about 6 to 11 cycles. A single record per CDR3 protein comes from TCRdb applying MiXCR to the 5' RACE reads. This table holds some 900,000 distinct CDR3 sequences, about 48% found once. Peripheral blood, roughly 11 milliliters per donor, was collected. Turning to this clonotype: The antigen remains undetermined.

The sequence derives from a man aged 30 to 45 in good health. The sequencing input was blood.

The CDR3 loop reads CASSFPRVRDNEQFF. CDR3 bases: TGTGCCAGCAGTTTCCCCAGGGTGCGGGACAATGAGCAGTTCTTC. The chain is built from TRBV28 and TRBJ2-1, with D possibly called TRBD1 or TRBD2 (5 bases each). V lost 3 bases to trimming and J lost 5 bases, with 14 bases between them. CDR3 length: 15 amino acids. Germline V gene lookup returns CDR1 MDHEN and CDR2 SYDVKM.